This passage covers 24 T cell receptor beta chains from one sample sequenced in a study of CD8+ T cells in alopecia areata. RNA was isolated and reverse transcribed to cDNA, the sequencing template. Measured with immunoSEQ multiplex PCR; TCRdb has only the in-frame clones, and not every one. The table has 100,000 to 150,000 clones, approximately 49% seen once. The specimen comprised CD8+ T cells sorted from blood, sampled at week 0. These receptors originate from a human donor with alopecia areata.

The chain is built from TRBV29-1 and TRBJ2-5; D is uncertain. The CDR3 is 13 amino acids. Germline-derived CDR1 and CDR2 are SQVTM and ANQGSEA. Trimming shortened V by 2 bases and J by 0 bases, and 7 bases separated the two germline ends. This chain's CDR3 is CSVERDNQETQYF. The CDR3 region has the DNA TGCAGCGTTGAACGTGACAACCAAGAGACCCAGTACTTC.

This rearrangement joins TRBV6-6 to TRBJ2-3; D is perhaps TRBD2 (6 bases). The ends were cut back, 4 bases at V and 1 base at J, with 12 bases in the middle. The germline V gene has CDR1 MNHNY and CDR2 SVGAGI (reference sequence). The CDR3 spans 15 residues. The CDR3 sequence is CASSSEGPGTDTQYF. As DNA, the CDR3 is TGTGCCAGCAGTTCGGAGGGTCCTGGCACAGATACGCAGTATTTT.

A word on this clone: At one end, the junction sequence differs from germline, possibly due to a read error. The CDR3 is CASSRTGGSSETQYF. CDR3 bases: TGTGCTAGCAGCCGGACAGGGGGAAGTTCAGAGACCCAGTACTTC. The chain joins TRBV7-7 to TRBJ2-5, with 10 bases matching TRBD1. Germline V CDR1 and CDR2: SSHAT, FNYEAQ (reference sequence). CDR3 length: 15 residues.

This clone was counted between two and nine times. A much larger clone differs by one base, so this may be a read error. The rearrangement links TRBV6-6 to TRBJ2-2; no definite D call. CDR3 size: 13 residues. The V end lost 2 bases, the J end lost 3 bases, and 4 bases lay between the germline ends. CDR1 and CDR2 from the germline V gene are MNHNY and SVGAGI (reference sequence). The CDR3 reads CASSYGDTGELFF. In DNA, the CDR3 is TGTGCCAGCAGTTACGGGGACACCGGGGAGCTGTTTTTT.

This chain connects TRBV18 to TRBJ1-5; D is undetermined. The ends were cut back, 0 bases at V and 3 bases at J, with 9 bases in the middle. The CDR3 is made up of 15 amino acids. Germline V gives CDR1 KGHSH, CDR2 LQKENI. CDR3 in DNA: TGTGCCAGCTCACCACCGGGAGACAACAATCAGCCCCAGCATTTT. As protein: CASSPPGDNNQPQHF.

V is TRBV27 and J is TRBJ1-5; TRBD1 matches 8 bases. CDR3 length equals 16 residues. CDR1 and CDR2 (germline): MNHEY, SMNVEV (reference sequence). V shed 5 bases and J 5 bases; nucleotides not matched to a gene: 11. Here the CDR3 reads CASSPIPDRAYQPQHF. The CDR3 nucleotides are TGTGCCAGCAGTCCTATCCCGGACAGGGCTTATCAGCCCCAGCATTTT.

In this sample, this clone turned up many times. This chain joins TRBV15 and TRBJ2-2; 12 bases agree with TRBD2. Germline V gene sequence: CDR1 LNHNV, CDR2 YYDKDF (reference sequence). Unmatched junction bases numbered 10, after V lost 0 bases and J lost 5 bases. The CDR3 extends over 19 amino acids. This CDR3 is CATSRDGASGGAVTGELFF. The CDR3 DNA reads TGTGCCACCAGCAGAGATGGCGCTAGCGGGGGGGCAGTGACCGGGGAGCTGTTTTTT.

This clone was counted between two and nine times. The chain is built from TRBV11-1 and TRBJ2-7; a possible D gene is TRBD1 (5 bases). Per germline, CDR1 SGHAT and CDR2 FQDESV (reference sequence). The CDR3 contains 14 residues. V was shortened by 1 base and J by 0 bases, with 7 bases between the two germline ends. The CDR3 reads CASSLVTVSYEQYF. The CDR3 bases are TGTGCCAGCAGCTTAGTGACAGTCTCCTACGAGCAGTACTTC. The whole variable domain, filled in from reference TRBV11-1 and TRBJ2-7, reads EAEVAQSPRYKITEKSQAVAFWCDPISGHATLYWYRQILGQGPELLVQFQDESVVDDSQLPKDRFSAERLKGVDSTLKIQPAELGDSAMYLCASSLVTVSYEQYFGPGTRLTVT.

This clone showed up just a few times. This rearrangement joins TRBV7-9 to TRBJ1-5; 7 nucleotides line up with TRBD1. Germline V CDR1 and CDR2: SEHNR, FQNEAQ (reference sequence). V was clipped by 3 bases and J by 0 bases; unmatched bases: 14. The CDR3 loop spans 19 amino acids. The CDR3 loop reads CASSFSPGQSIYSNQPQHF. The CDR3 coding sequence is TGTGCCAGCAGCTTCTCCCCGGGACAGTCTATTTATAGCAATCAGCCCCAGCATTTT.

The V and J genes are TRBV27 and TRBJ2-7; D remains unclear. The CDR3 loop spans 13 amino acids. V gave up 10 bases and J gave up 6 bases, with 19 bases separating them. CDR1 and CDR2 from the germline V gene are MNHEY and SMNVEV (reference sequence). In nucleotides, the CDR3 is TGTGCCACCGCCATTTCCCCAGGTGTCGAGCAGTACTTC. Its protein is CATAISPGVEQYF.

J is TRBJ2-3 and V is TRBV6-6, with D tentatively TRBD2 (5 bases). This CDR3 comprises 14 residues. Germline V CDR1 and CDR2: MNHNY, SVGAGI (reference sequence). Trimming removed 0 bases at V and 6 bases at J, with 10 bases between. The CDR3 DNA follows: TGTGCCAGCAGTTACTCTTTTTCGGGGGATACGCAGTATTTT. Its protein product is CASSYSFSGDTQYF.

The chain employs TRBV27 and TRBJ2-2; D may correspond to TRBD1 or TRBD2 (5 bases each). Trimming took 2 bases from V and 7 from J, leaving 11 bases between them. This CDR3 comprises 14 residues. Germline CDR1 and CDR2: MNHEY and SMNVEV (reference sequence). Here the CDR3 DNA reads TGTGCCAGCAGTTTAGGGGGTGAACACGGGGAGCTGTTTTTT. Translating it yields CASSLGGEHGELFF.

Comments on this clone: It differs at one base from a far larger clone, so likely a read error. The same CDR3 also results from other DNA sequences found in this sample. This rearrangement joins TRBV11-2 to TRBJ2-7; D unclear. The CDR3 has 12 residues. Trimming left V 1 base short and J 4 bases short, with 5 bases between. Germline CDR1 reads SGHAT; CDR2 reads FQNNGV. CDR3 nucleotide sequence: TGTGCCAGCAGCTTAGGGGTATACGAGCAGTACTTC. Translating gives CASSLGVYEQYF. The whole variable domain, filled in from reference TRBV11-2 and TRBJ2-7, reads EAGVAQSPRYKIIEKRQSVAFWCNPISGHATLYWYQQILGQGPKLLIQFQNNGVVDDSQLPKDRFSAERLKGVDSTLKIQPAKLEDSAVYLCASSLGVYEQYFGPGTRLTVT.

In its sample, this clone was seen once. At one of its ends the junction is not consistent with the germline gene, which may arise from a read error. The CDR3 sequence is CASSFDREETQYF. The CDR3 DNA reads TGTGCTAGCAGCTTTGACAGAGAAGAGACCCAGTACTTC. This chain joins TRBV7-7 and TRBJ2-5; D possibly corresponds to TRBD1 (5 bases). Germline CDR1 is SSHAT and CDR2 is FNYEAQ (reference sequence). The CDR3 consists of 13 residues.

The V and J genes are TRBV30 and TRBJ2-1; weak D call: TRBD2 (6 bases). CDR3 length: 11 amino acids. Germline lookup yields CDR1 GTSNPN and CDR2 SVGIG (reference sequence). V shed 5 bases and J shed 8 bases, with 10 bases lying between them. CDR3 loop: CAWGSGDEQFF. The CDR3 DNA sequence: TGTGCCTGGGGGTCGGGGGATGAGCAGTTCTTC.

The chain links TRBV4-1 to TRBJ1-3; D unclear. CDR3 size: 15 residues. Germline V gene data show CDR1 as MGHRA and CDR2 as YSYEKL. V was trimmed by 1 base and J by 3 bases, leaving 10 bases between them. The CDR3 nucleotides read TGCGCCAGCAGCCAAGTCGGAGGGAGTGGAAACACCATATATTTT. Translated, it gives CASSQVGGSGNTIYF.

The V gene is TRBV4-2, the J gene TRBJ1-2; TRBD1 matches 7 bases. Per the germline V gene, CDR1 is LGHNA and CDR2 is YNFKEQ. There are 15 residues in the CDR3. V lost 0 bases and J lost 6; bases outside the gene matches: 7. This chain's CDR3 is CASSQEINRGHGYTF. The CDR3 DNA reads as TGTGCCAGCAGCCAAGAAATTAACAGGGGCCATGGCTACACCTTC.

This clone was counted only a few times. The chain has TRBV29-1 and TRBJ1-1; 9 bases line up with TRBD1. CDR3 length: 13 amino acids. Germline loops: CDR1 SQVTM, CDR2 ANQGSEA. The V segment lost 8 bases and the J segment 5 bases; nucleotides outside the gene matches: 9. The CDR3 reads CSSYRGRRTEAFF. CDR3 coding DNA: TGCAGCTCTTACAGGGGGCGCAGGACTGAAGCTTTCTTT. Full variable domain (outside the CDR3, taken from reference TRBV29-1 and TRBJ1-1): SAVISQKPSRDICQRGTSLTIQCQVDSQVTMMFWYRQQPGQSLTLIATANQGSEATYESGFVIDKFPISRPNLTFSTLTVSNMSPEDSSIYLCSSYRGRRTEAFFGQGTRLTVV.

The gene calls are TRBV13 and TRBJ1-6, with D perhaps matching TRBD1 (5 bases). Deletions cut 7 bases from V and 5 bases from J, with 12 bases between. Per germline, CDR1 PRHDT and CDR2 FYEKMQ (reference sequence). The CDR3 totals 14 residues. CDR3 amino acids: CASKTRVDNSPLHF. The DNA for the CDR3 is TGTGCCAGCAAAACCAGGGTAGATAATTCACCCCTCCACTTT.

V usage is TRBV2 and J usage is TRBJ1-6; TRBD1 might be the D (6 bases). The CDR3 has 15 residues. The germline V gene has CDR1 SNHLY and CDR2 FYNNEI. The V end was cut by 5 bases, the J end by 9 bases, with 17 bases between. The CDR3 is CASSYTGTWSSPLHF. The CDR3 DNA is TGTGCCAGCAGTTATACCGGGACATGGTCTTCACCCCTCCACTTT.

The J gene is TRBJ1-1, the V gene TRBV2; unclear D gene. Trimming took off 7 bases at V and 3 bases at J, with 15 bases between the two ends. Germline assignment: CDR1 SNHLY and CDR2 FYNNEI. The CDR3 is made up of 14 amino acids. The CDR3 is CASKLSSEDTEAFF. CDR3 DNA sequence: TGTGCCAGCAAATTGTCTTCGGAAGACACTGAAGCTTTCTTT. Full variable domain (remainder filled in from reference TRBV2 and TRBJ1-1): EPEVTQTPSHQVTQMGQEVILRCVPISNHLYFYWYRQILGQKVEFLVSFYNNEISEKSEIFDDQFSVERPDGSNFTLKIRSTKLEDSAMYFCASKLSSEDTEAFFGQGTRLTVV.

This clone was detected only a few times. The chain uses TRBV29-1 and TRBJ2-1, with D uncertain. From germline, CDR1 is SQVTM and CDR2 ANQGSEA. Deletions cut 7 bases from V and 1 base from J, with 11 bases between. The CDR3 extends over 13 amino acids. The CDR3 bases are TGCAGCGCCCACAGTAGTTCCTACAATGAGCAGTTCTTC. This translates into CSAHSSSYNEQFF.

The gene calls are TRBV29-1 and TRBJ2-1; 10 bases fit TRBD1. The V gene end was trimmed by 6 bases and the J gene end by 5 bases; junction bases not matched to a gene: 4. CDR1 is SQVTM and CDR2 is ANQGSEA in the germline V gene. CDR3 size: 13 residues. CDR3 in DNA: TGCAGCGTCGGACAGGGGGAGGACAATGAGCAGTTCTTC. Protein product: CSVGQGEDNEQFF.

This clone came up once. This rearrangement joins TRBV4-1 to TRBJ2-1; tentatively, D is TRBD2 (7 bases). Germline assignment: CDR1 MGHRA and CDR2 YSYEKL. The CDR3 is 15 amino acids. Between the trimmed V and J ends, which lost 1 base and 8 bases, there was a span of 15 bases. This CDR3 reads CASSQVREGVDEQFF. The CDR3 DNA sequence: TGCGCCAGCAGCCAAGTCAGGGAGGGGGTGGATGAGCAGTTCTTC.